Reported below is one T cell receptor (beta chain). The CDR3 is made up of 18 amino acids. These data come from a study of cytomegalovirus exposure and HLA in healthy donors. The assay was immunoSEQ multiplex PCR, and TCRdb's table has in-frame clones only and misses some. Of some 140,000 clones listed, just under 85% are singletons. The sequencing input was PBMCs. This clonotype originated in a woman aged 25 to 45 in good health and CMV-seronegative. The V call is TRBV1, the J call TRBJ2-3; TRBD2 is the table's D call, not checked against the DNA. TRBV1 corresponds to a pseudogene. The CDR3 spells CTSSQDLRGGCSTDTQYF. DNA of the CDR3: TGCACCAGCAGCCAAGATCTTCGGGGGGGGTGTAGCACAGATACGCAGTATTTT.